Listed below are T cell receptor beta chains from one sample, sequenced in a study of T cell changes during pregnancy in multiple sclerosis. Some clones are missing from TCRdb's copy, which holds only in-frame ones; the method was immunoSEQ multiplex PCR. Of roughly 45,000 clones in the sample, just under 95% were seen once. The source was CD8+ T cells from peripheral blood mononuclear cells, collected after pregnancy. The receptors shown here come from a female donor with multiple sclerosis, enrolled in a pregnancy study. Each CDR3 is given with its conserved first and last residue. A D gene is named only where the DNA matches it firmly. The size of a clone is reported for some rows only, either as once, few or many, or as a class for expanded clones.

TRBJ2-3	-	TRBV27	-	CASSTPLGTDTQYF	TGTGCCAGCAGTACACCGCTAGGTACAGATACGCAGTATTTT
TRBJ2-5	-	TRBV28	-	CASSYQSEVRHF	TGTGCCAGCAGTTACCAGTCCGAGGTCCGACACTTC
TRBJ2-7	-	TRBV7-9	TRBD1	CASSGAPPPGGSAYEQYF	TGTGCCAGCAGCGGAGCCCCCCCGCCAGGGGGATCGGCCTACGAGCAGTACTTC
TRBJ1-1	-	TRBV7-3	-	CASSLGSGEAFF	TGTGCCAGCAGCTTAGGGTCGGGTGAAGCTTTCTTT
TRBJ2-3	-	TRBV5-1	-	CASSEGLVTDTQYF	TGCGCCAGCAGCGAGGGACTGGTCACAGATACGCAGTATTTT
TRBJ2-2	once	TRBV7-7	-	CASSPGTPTGELFF	TGTGCCAGCAGCCCCGGGACACCCACCGGGGAGCTGTTTTTT
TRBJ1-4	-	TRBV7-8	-	CASSFFWNREPTNEKLFF	TGTGCCAGCAGCTTCTTTTGGAACAGGGAACCAACTAATGAAAAACTGTTTTTT
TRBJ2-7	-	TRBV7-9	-	CASHPGLSYEQYF	TGTGCCAGCCACCCAGGGCTGTCCTACGAGCAGTACTTC
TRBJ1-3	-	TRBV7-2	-	CASSFDGSGNTIYF	TGTGCCAGCAGCTTTGACGGGTCTGGAAACACCATATATTTT
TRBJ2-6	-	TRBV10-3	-	CAISESPGAGANVLTF	TGTGCCATCAGTGAGTCCCCGGGGGCTGGGGCCAACGTCCTGACTTTC
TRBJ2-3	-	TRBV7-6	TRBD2	CASSGTSGSTDTQYF	TGTGCCAGCAGCGGGACTAGCGGCAGCACAGATACGCAGTATTTT
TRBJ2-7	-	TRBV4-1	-	CASSHNSYEQYF	TGCGCCAGCAGCCATAACAGCTACGAGCAGTACTTC
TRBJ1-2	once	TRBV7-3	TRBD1	CASSPGGTGPFNYGYTF	TGTGCCAGCAGCCCCGGGGGGACAGGCCCTTTTAACTATGGCTACACCTTC
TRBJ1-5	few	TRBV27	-	CASRFRGSNQPQHF	TGTGCCAGCAGGTTCCGGGGGAGCAATCAGCCCCAGCATTTT
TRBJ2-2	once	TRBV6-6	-	CASAGTANTGELFF	TGTGCCAGCGCGGGGACAGCGAACACCGGGGAGCTGTTTTTT
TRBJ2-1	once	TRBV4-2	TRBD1	CASSQAVRTGDNEQFF	TGTGCCAGCAGCCAAGCTGTACGGACAGGGGACAATGAGCAGTTCTTC
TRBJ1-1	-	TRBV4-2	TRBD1	CASSQAGQGVNTEAFF	TGTGCCAGCAGCCAAGCGGGACAGGGGGTGAACACTGAAGCTTTCTTT
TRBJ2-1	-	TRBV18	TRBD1	CASSRGQGLGNEQFF	TGTGCCAGCTCACGCGGACAGGGGCTCGGGAATGAGCAGTTCTTC
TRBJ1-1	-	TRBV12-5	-	CASGFGPGTEAFF	TGTGCTAGTGGTTTTGGACCAGGGACTGAAGCTTTCTTT
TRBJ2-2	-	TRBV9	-	CASSRTGELFF	TGTGCCAGCAGCCGGACCGGGGAGCTGTTTTTT
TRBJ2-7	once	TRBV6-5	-	CASTPGGQEQYF	TGTGCCAGCACCCCTGGGGGACAAGAGCAGTACTTC
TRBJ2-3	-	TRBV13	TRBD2	CASSLGAGGYTDTQYF	TGTGCCAGCAGCTTAGGAGCGGGGGGGTATACAGATACGCAGTATTTT
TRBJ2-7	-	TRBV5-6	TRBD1	CASSPGGKSYEQYF	TGTGCCAGCAGCCCAGGGGGCAAGTCCTACGAGCAGTACTTC
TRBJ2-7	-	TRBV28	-	CASLSLQRWGQGIHEQYF	TGTGCCAGCCTTAGCCTCCAAAGATGGGGCCAGGGGATCCACGAGCAGTACTTC
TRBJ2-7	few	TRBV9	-	CASGDSNYEQYF	TGTGCCAGCGGAGACAGTAACTACGAGCAGTACTTC
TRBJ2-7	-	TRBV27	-	CASGLIPEQYF	TGTGCCAGCGGCTTAATCCCCGAGCAGTACTTC
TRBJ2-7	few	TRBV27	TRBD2	CASQAGGSYEQYF	TGTGCCAGCCAGGCGGGAGGCTCCTACGAGCAGTACTTC
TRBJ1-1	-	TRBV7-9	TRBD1	CASSLGDRANTEAFF	TGTGCCAGCAGCTTAGGGGACAGGGCGAACACTGAAGCTTTCTTT
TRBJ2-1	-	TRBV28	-	CASSLRGWAYNEQFF	TGTGCCAGCAGTTTAAGGGGGTGGGCCTACAATGAGCAGTTCTTC
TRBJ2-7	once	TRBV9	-	CASSEAPDSYEQYF	TGTGCCAGCAGCGAGGCCCCCGACTCCTACGAGCAGTACTTC
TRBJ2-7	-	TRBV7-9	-	CASSPRTETYEQYF	TGTGCCAGCAGCCCCCGGACAGAAACCTACGAGCAGTACTTC
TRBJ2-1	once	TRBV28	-	CASSVLANEQFF	TGTGCCAGCAGTGTCCTAGCAAATGAGCAGTTCTTC
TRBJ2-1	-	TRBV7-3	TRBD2	CASSSRGGDYNEQFF	TGTGCCAGCAGCTCGCGCGGGGGGGATTACAATGAGCAGTTCTTC
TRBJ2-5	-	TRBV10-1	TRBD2	CASSESRGYEETQYF	TGCGCCAGCAGTGAGTCGCGGGGGTACGAAGAGACCCAGTACTTC
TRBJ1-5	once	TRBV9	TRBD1	CASSVGRRGTGVSNQPQHF	TGTGCCAGCAGCGTAGGGCGACGGGGGACAGGTGTTAGCAATCAGCCCCAGCATTTT
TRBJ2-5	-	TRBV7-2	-	CASSLVEVWRETQYF	TGTGCCAGCAGCTTAGTGGAGGTGTGGCGAGAGACCCAGTACTTC
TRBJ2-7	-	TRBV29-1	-	CSVEGTTPGEQYF	TGCAGCGTTGAAGGGACTACCCCTGGGGAGCAGTACTTC
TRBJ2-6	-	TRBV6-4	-	CASSDSFTSGANVLTF	TGTGCCAGCAGTGACTCGTTCACATCTGGGGCCAACGTCCTGACTTTC
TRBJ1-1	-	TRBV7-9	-	CASSSARGMNTEAFF	TGTGCCAGCAGCTCCGCCAGGGGAATGAACACTGAAGCTTTCTTT
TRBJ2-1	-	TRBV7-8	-	CASSPNPGAGAVNEQFF	TGTGCCAGCAGCCCGAACCCCGGGGCAGGGGCGGTAAATGAGCAGTTCTTC
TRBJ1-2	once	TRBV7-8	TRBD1	CASSLKWGWESGQGAGYGYTF	TGTGCCAGCAGCTTAAAATGGGGATGGGAATCGGGACAGGGGGCAGGCTATGGCTACACCTTC